What follows are 12 T cell receptor beta chains derived from one specimen sequenced in a study of blood T cell repertoires in COVID-19. Measured with immunoSEQ multiplex PCR; TCRdb has only the in-frame clones, and not every one. The table lists roughly 83,000 clones, roughly 86% of them singletons, with 8% in the top ten. Material for sequencing was peripheral blood. The receptors shown here come from a man aged 80 or over with active or convalescent COVID-19.

V is TRBV5-1 and J is TRBJ2-3; the D gene is possibly TRBD2 (6 bases). The germline CDR1 and CDR2 sequences are SGHRS and YFSETQ. The CDR3 has 15 amino acids. V lost 2 bases to trimming and J lost 3 bases, with 13 bases between them. CDR3 residues: CASSFRGSRTDTQYF. The CDR3 DNA reads TGCGCCAGCAGCTTCCGGGGGAGTCGGACAGATACGCAGTATTTT.

This chain links TRBV19 with TRBJ2-1; D is possibly TRBD1 (6 bases). This CDR3 contains 15 residues. The V and J ends lost 8 bases and 5 bases respectively, with 19 bases between them. Germline V CDR1 and CDR2: LNHDA, SQIVND (reference sequence). This CDR3 reads CASSAGRGFDNEQFF. The CDR3 nucleotides read TGTGCCAGTTCCGCGGGCAGGGGCTTCGACAATGAGCAGTTCTTC. Supplemented by reference TRBV19 and TRBJ2-1, the full variable domain reads DGGITQSPKYLFRKEGQNVTLSCEQNLNHDAMYWYRQDPGQGLRLIYYSQIVNDFQKGDIAEGYSVSREKKESFPLTVTSAQKNPTAFYLCASSAGRGFDNEQFFGPGTRLTVL.

The V gene is TRBV6-5, the J gene TRBJ1-1; 11 positions match TRBD1. Germline-derived CDR1 and CDR2 are MNHEY and SVGAGI. The CDR3 extends over 14 amino acids. J was trimmed by 4 bases and V by 6 bases; bases with no gene match: 4. The chain's CDR3 is CASRRDRGVTEAFF. In DNA form, the CDR3 reads TGTGCCAGCAGACGGGACAGGGGGGTCACTGAAGCTTTCTTT.

The chain couples TRBV24-1 to TRBJ2-1; 12 bases are shared with TRBD2. V trimming: 4 bases; J trimming: 10 bases; junction bases outside the gene matches: 10. Germline V gene sequence: CDR1 KGHDR, CDR2 SFDVKD. CDR3 length: 16 residues. CDR3 coding DNA: TGTGCCACCAGTGACCCCCCACTAGCGGGGGGCTCGGAGCAGTTCTTC. It yields the protein CATSDPPLAGGSEQFF.

This chain links TRBV5-1 with TRBJ2-1; 7 positions agree with TRBD1. The CDR3 covers 15 residues. Trimming at V came to 3 bases and at J to 0 bases, leaving 3 bases not matched to a gene. Germline CDR1 and CDR2: SGHRS and YFSETQ. The chain's CDR3 is CASSWGTDSYNEQFF. CDR3 nucleotide sequence: TGCGCCAGCAGCTGGGGGACAGACTCCTACAATGAGCAGTTCTTC. Variable domain in full (rest from reference TRBV5-1 and TRBJ2-1): KAGVTQTPRYLIKTRGQQVTLSCSPISGHRSVSWYQQTPGQGLQFLFEYFSETQRNKGNFPGRFSGRQFSNSRSEMNVSTLELGDSALYLCASSWGTDSYNEQFFGPGTRLTVL.

The chain links TRBV11-3 to TRBJ1-1; TRBD1 is a possible D gene (5 bases). This CDR3 comprises 15 residues. Germline assignment: CDR1 SGHNT and CDR2 YENEEA. V was shortened by 3 bases and J by 1 base, with 12 bases between the two germline ends. CDR3 protein: CASSLIGGTNTEAFF. The CDR3 region has the DNA TGTGCCAGCAGCTTGATTGGGGGGACGAACACTGAAGCTTTCTTT.

This clone was recorded only once. This chain uses TRBV19 with TRBJ1-4; TRBD1 might be the D (6 bases). Trimming left V 2 bases short and J 7 bases short, with 11 bases between. Germline V CDR1 and CDR2: LNHDA, SQIVND (reference sequence). The CDR3 runs to 14 residues. CDR3 bases: TGTGCCAGTAGTATAACAGGGTTCGGTGAAAAACTGTTTTTT. Translating it yields CASSITGFGEKLFF.

This clone was picked up a small number of times. The chain has TRBV15 and TRBJ1-2, with 9 bases identical to TRBD1. The ends lost 3 bases at V and 9 bases at J; junction bases unmatched: 11. This CDR3 has 15 residues. Germline CDR1 LNHNV, CDR2 YYDKDF (reference sequence). This chain's CDR3 is CATSRETGGFLRYTF. CDR3 nucleotides: TGTGCCACCAGCAGGGAGACAGGGGGGTTTCTCCGCTACACCTTC.

The chain couples TRBV5-1 to TRBJ1-1; unclear D gene. Trimming removed 1 base at V and 2 bases at J, with 9 bases between. Germline assignment: CDR1 SGHRS and CDR2 YFSETQ. There are 14 residues in the CDR3. The DNA of the CDR3 is TGCGCCAGCAGCTTGTTACCGGTAAACACTGAAGCTTTCTTT. Residues: CASSLLPVNTEAFF.

The CDR3 loop is CASSAGLAENIQYF. Written as DNA, the CDR3 is TGCGCCAGCAGCGCGGGACTAGCGGAAAACATTCAGTACTTC. The rearrangement links TRBV5-1 to TRBJ2-4; 11 bases fit TRBD2. Germline trimming cut 4 bases from V and 5 bases from J; bases unmatched to any gene: 2. The CDR3 has 14 amino acids. Germline V lookup: CDR1 SGHRS, CDR2 YFSETQ.

Written as DNA, the CDR3 is TGTGCCAGCACAGACTACCTCCGCGGCTCCTACGAGCAGTACGTC. It encodes CASTDYLRGSYEQYV. The V call is TRBV6-5, the J call TRBJ2-7; perhaps TRBD2 as D (5 bases). There are 15 residues in the CDR3. V shed 7 bases and J shed 0 bases, with 16 bases lying between them. CDR1 is MNHEY, CDR2 SVGAGI, per germline.

Worth noting for this clone: Lacking the conserved final phenylalanine or tryptophan, this CDR3 likely reflects a read error. Because the CDR3's place on the DNA is in doubt, the DNA is left out and the CDR3 is given as listed by TCRdb. This chain joins TRBV29-1 and TRBJ1-2; TRBD1, as called in the table, went unchecked against the DNA. From its first to its last residue, the CDR3 has 9 amino acids. CDR1 is SQVTM and CDR2 is ANQGSEA in the germline V gene. The CDR3 is CSVEDQISP.